This TCR beta chain emerged from a study of blood T cell repertoires in COVID-19. About the research overall: Researchers got acute and convalescent COVID-19 samples from the United States, Italy and Spain. The analysed material was cDNA or gDNA that came from T cells, B-cell-depleted T cells, or PBMCs.

Per the original data handling: Estimated nucleated cell counts came from reference gene primer amplification. The assay was immunoSEQ multiplex PCR, and TCRdb's table has in-frame clones only and misses some. Clone size and the V and J calls come from that table; the DNA yielded D and trimming. The data contain over 250,000 clones, 85% of them singletons. CDR3 length equals 14 residues. The germline CDR1 and CDR2 sequences are SNHLY and FYNNEI. J gave up 5 bases and V 6 bases, and 9 bases lay outside the gene matches. Sequences were obtained from peripheral blood. The TCR originated in a man aged 45-65 years with active or convalescent COVID-19. The chain couples TRBV2 to TRBJ2-7, with 8 bases fitting TRBD1. The chain's CDR3 is CASSGQGGTHEQYF. The CDR3 DNA sequence: TGTGCCAGCAGCGGACAGGGTGGGACCCACGAGCAGTACTTC.